A single sample is the source of the 19 T cell receptor beta chains below, sequenced in a study of shared clonotypes between healthy human individuals. Here immunoSEQ multiplex PCR was the method, and the copy in TCRdb shows in-frame clones only, minus some. The repertoire holds about 1 million clones, with about 75% as singletons. The source material was memory CD4+ T cells sorted from blood. Subset defined: CD45RA-negative fraction. The receptor set was obtained from a man between 18 and 35 years old in good health.

This clone was observed once. This sequence joins TRBV2 and TRBJ1-1; D is uncertain. V was trimmed by 7 bases and J by 4 bases, leaving 13 bases between them. Per the germline V gene, CDR1 is SNHLY and CDR2 is FYNNEI. The CDR3 is made up of 13 amino acids. CDR3 DNA sequence: TGTGCCAGCAACACCTGGATCGGCACTGAAGCTTTCTTT. Protein product: CASNTWIGTEAFF.

For this clone: At the DNA level, this CDR3 is encoded by other sequences in the same sample as well. This rearrangement joins TRBV6-1 to TRBJ2-2; D may be TRBD1 (6 bases). Trimming left V 1 base short and J 2 bases short, with 8 bases between. Germline V gene lookup returns CDR1 MNHNS and CDR2 SASEGT. CDR3 size: 15 residues. CDR3 in amino acids: CASSEGTVNTGELFF. The CDR3 DNA reads TGTGCCAGCAGTGAAGGGACAGTAAACACCGGGGAGCTGTTTTTT.

This clone was counted once. The V call is TRBV2, the J call TRBJ2-5; 7 nucleotides line up with TRBD1. The junction had 3 bases not matched to a gene; V was cut back by 5 bases and J by 9 bases. There are 11 residues in the CDR3. Germline V gene lookup returns CDR1 SNHLY and CDR2 FYNNEI. The CDR3 DNA reads as TGTGCCAGCAGTCAAACAGGGGCCCAGTACTTC. It is translated as CASSQTGAQYF.

The count of this clone is one. The genes are TRBV19 and TRBJ1-1; 10 bases map to TRBD1. With V trimmed by 5 bases and J by 4 bases, 4 bases remained unmatched. This CDR3 has 14 amino acids. Germline V gives CDR1 LNHDA, CDR2 SQIVND (reference sequence). CDR3 sequence: CASSPWTGGTEAFF. CDR3 sequence (DNA): TGTGCCAGTAGTCCGTGGACAGGGGGCACTGAAGCTTTCTTT.

The V and J genes are TRBV6-6 and TRBJ2-5, with 11 bases lining up with TRBD2. This CDR3 region has 16 residues. V shed 6 bases and J 5 bases; nucleotides not matched to a gene: 11. In germline, CDR1 is MNHNY, CDR2 SVGAGI (reference sequence). The CDR3 sequence is CASSRLAGNKGETQYF. For the CDR3, the DNA is TGTGCCAGCAGCCGACTAGCGGGGAACAAGGGGGAGACCCAGTACTTC.

This clone has more than one count but fewer than ten. V and J are TRBV30 and TRBJ1-1, with D perhaps TRBD1 (5 bases). V was pared by 4 bases and J by 4 bases, with 13 bases between. The CDR3 extends over 13 amino acids. CDR1 and CDR2 (germline): GTSNPN, SVGIG (reference sequence). CDR3 nucleotides: TGTGCCTGGAACCTACAGGATTCCACTGAAGCTTTCTTT. Its protein product is CAWNLQDSTEAFF.

The V call is TRBV14, the J call TRBJ1-4; D is uncertain. V was trimmed by 0 bases and J by 5 bases, leaving 4 bases between them. Germline-derived CDR1 and CDR2 are SGHDN and FVKESK. The CDR3 length is 13 residues. The CDR3 DNA reads as TGTGCCAGCAGCCAAGATCGGAATGAAAAACTGTTTTTT. This gives the protein CASSQDRNEKLFF. The entire variable domain, with the rest obtained from reference TRBV14 and TRBJ1-4, is as follows: EAGVTQFPSHSVIEKGQTVTLRCDPISGHDNLYWYRRVMGKEIKFLLHFVKESKQDESGMPNNRFLAERTGGTYSTLKVQPAELEDSGVYFCASSQDRNEKLFFGSGTQLSVL.

The V call is TRBV10-1, the J call TRBJ2-1; TRBD2 might be the D (6 bases). The V end was cut by 2 bases, the J end by 9 bases, with 14 bases between. This CDR3 contains 14 residues. Germline V gene data show CDR1 as WNHNN and CDR2 as SYGVQD (reference sequence). In DNA, the CDR3 is TGCGCCAGCAGTGAGGGCAGGGAGGTCACTGAGCAGTTCTTC. Amino acid sequence: CASSEGREVTEQFF.

The chain joins TRBV2 to TRBJ1-1; weak D call: TRBD1 (6 bases). Trimming removed 4 bases at V and 1 base at J, with 13 bases between. Germline V gene sequence: CDR1 SNHLY, CDR2 FYNNEI. The CDR3 length is 15 residues. CDR3 nucleotides: TGTGCCAGCAGTGGAGGTTGGGGGGCGAACACTGAAGCTTTCTTT. This gives the protein CASSGGWGANTEAFF.

This sequence joins TRBV2 and TRBJ1-4, with a tentative D call TRBD1 (5 bases). The V end was cut by 5 bases, the J end by 6 bases, with 22 bases between. Germline assignment: CDR1 SNHLY and CDR2 FYNNEI. The CDR3 loop spans 17 amino acids. The CDR3 spells CASSSGTAMGYDEKLFF. CDR3 DNA: TGTGCCAGCAGTTCCGGGACGGCAATGGGGTATGATGAAAAACTGTTTTTT.

This chain joins TRBV12-5 and TRBJ1-5; D might be TRBD1 (5 bases). Germline lookup yields CDR1 LGHNT and CDR2 FRNRAP. This CDR3 spans 16 amino acids. Trimming took 0 bases from V and 5 from J, leaving 14 bases between them. CDR3 in DNA: TGTGCTAGTGGTTTGGTACTTACTGGGGCTGATCAGCCCCAGCATTTT. It yields the protein CASGLVLTGADQPQHF.

With respect to this clone: Different DNA sequences within this sample yield the same CDR3. This chain links TRBV5-1 with TRBJ2-5; weak D call: TRBD1 (5 bases). The V gene lost 0 bases and the J gene lost 5 bases, with 11 bases spanning the gap. CDR1 and CDR2 from the germline V gene are SGHRS and YFSETQ. This CDR3 region has 14 residues. CDR3 coding DNA: TGCGCCAGCAGCTTGGATTCTAGGGGTGAGACCCAGTACTTC. Amino acid sequence: CASSLDSRGETQYF.

V usage is TRBV25-1 and J usage is TRBJ1-1; perhaps TRBD1 as D (6 bases). CDR3 length: 12 amino acids. The V and J ends lost 4 bases and 7 bases respectively, with 10 bases between them. The germline V gene encodes CDR1 MGHDK and CDR2 SYGVNS. CDR3 bases: TGTGCCAGCAGTGCCCCACAGGGTGAAGCTTTCTTT. It yields the protein CASSAPQGEAFF. The entire variable domain, with the rest obtained from reference TRBV25-1 and TRBJ1-1, is as follows: EADIYQTPRYLVIGTGKKITLECSQTMGHDKMYWYQQDPGMELHLIHYSYGVNSTEKGDLSSESTVSRIRTEHFPLTLESARPSHTSQYLCASSAPQGEAFFGQGTRLTVV.

The chain has TRBV12-1 and TRBJ2-7; the table's TRBD2 call for D was not verified on the DNA. TRBV12-1 is labeled a pseudogene. CDR3 length equals 15 residues. CDR3 protein: CASSPRRDPSYEQYF. CDR3 DNA sequence: TGTGCCAGCAGCCCGAGGAGGGACCCTTCCTACGAGCAGTACTTC.

This chain joins TRBV6-6 and TRBJ2-7, with TRBD2 matching over 8 bases. Per the germline V gene, CDR1 is MNHNY and CDR2 is SVGAGI (reference sequence). V lost 6 bases to trimming and J lost 5 bases; unmatched junction nucleotides: 12. The CDR3 loop spans 15 amino acids. CDR3: CASSSVLAGANEQYF. In DNA form, the CDR3 reads TGTGCCAGCAGCTCCGTGCTAGCGGGCGCCAACGAGCAGTACTTC.

The chain is built from TRBV6-1 and TRBJ2-4; 8 bases align to TRBD2. V dropped 4 bases and J dropped 5; count of bases not matched to a gene: 10. The CDR3 sequence is 16 residues long. Germline lookup yields CDR1 MNHNS and CDR2 SASEGT. In DNA, the CDR3 is TGTGCCAGCAGTGGTCGACCCCGGGGGGGCGAAAACATTCAGTACTTC. Protein product: CASSGRPRGGENIQYF.

The V call is TRBV6-5, the J call TRBJ1-3; TRBD1 is a possible D gene (5 bases). Between the trimmed V and J ends, which lost 4 bases and 2 bases, there was a span of 15 bases. The CDR3 spans 16 residues. The V gene's germline CDR1 is MNHEY and CDR2 SVGAGI. DNA for the CDR3: TGTGCCAGCAGTTTTTCACAGGATAGCGCTGGAAACACCATATATTTT. Translation: CASSFSQDSAGNTIYF.

In its sample, this clone was seen once. The chain employs TRBV5-6 and TRBJ2-2; either TRBD1 or TRBD2 may fit D (5 bases each). CDR3 length: 15 residues. The V end was cut by 0 bases, the J end by 1 base, with 7 bases between. The germline V gene has CDR1 SGHDT and CDR2 YYEEEE. CDR3: CASSLGGRNTGELFF. The CDR3 DNA sequence: TGTGCCAGCAGCTTGGGGGGACGGAACACCGGGGAGCTGTTTTTT. The full variable domain, in which reference TRBV5-6 and TRBJ2-2 provide the parts outside the CDR3, is DAGVTQSPTHLIKTRGQQVTLRCSPKSGHDTVSWYQQALGQGPQFIFQYYEEEERQRGNFPDRFSGHQFPNYSSELNVNALLLGDSALYLCASSLGGRNTGELFFGEGSRLTVL.

The genes are TRBV5-1 and TRBJ2-3; D is unresolved. This CDR3 has 12 residues. The germline gives CDR1 SGHRS, CDR2 YFSETQ. V shed 5 bases and J shed 4 bases, with 8 bases lying between them. CDR3 sequence (DNA): TGCGCCAGCAGATACGATTCAGATACGCAGTATTTT. As protein: CASRYDSDTQYF.